This T cell receptor beta chain was sequenced during a study of blood T cell repertoires in COVID-19. Study-wide context: Acute and convalescent COVID-19 specimens originated in the United States, Italy and Spain. In each case, the material was cDNA or gDNA derived from T cells, B-cell-depleted T cells, or PBMCs.

Study processing details: Amplified reference gene primers provided the basis for estimating nucleated cell counts. Sequenced by immunoSEQ multiplex PCR; TCRdb stores in-frame clones only, minus some. That table supplies the V and J calls and clone size; D and trimming were determined from the DNA. This sample carries some 210,000 clones, approximately 91% of them seen once, and the ten largest clones take under 7%. V lost 3 bases, J lost 1 base, and 12 bases lay in between. Germline CDR1 reads SGHTA; CDR2 reads FQGNSA. The CDR3 contains 16 residues. The sequence came from a man in his 60s who had recovered from COVID-19. The sequenced sample consisted of peripheral blood. The V and J genes are TRBV7-2 and TRBJ2-2, with D perhaps matching TRBD1 (5 bases). The DNA of the CDR3 is TGTGCCAGCAGCTTTTACCTTGGACAGAACACCGGGGAGCTGTTTTTT. The encoded protein is CASSFYLGQNTGELFF.